This T cell receptor beta chain was captured by sequencing in a study of monozygotic twins with inflammatory bowel disease. Addition of UMIs with a 6-nucleotide sample barcode was achieved by template switching. Two rounds of nested PCR, of roughly 15 and 9 cycles, were run on TCRalpha and TCRbeta cDNA. TCRdb re-called the 5' RACE reads; every CDR3 protein appears as one record, without DNA. The sample data list some 89,000 distinct CDR3 sequences. Donors each contributed one blood sample measuring 2 to 3 ml. CDR3 length: 14 amino acids. Germline-derived CDR1 and CDR2 are SQVTM and ANQGSEA. This chain uses TRBV29-1 with TRBJ2-5; TCRdb calls TRBD2, which cannot be checked without DNA. This TCR was recovered from a human donor with ulcerative colitis or Crohn's disease, or a healthy co-twin of an affected twin (not recorded which). The sequencing sample was made of blood. CDR3 loop: CSVLRERGRETQYF.